The clone carrying this TCR beta chain has only a few counts. The data originate from a study of T cells after yellow fever vaccination. TCRdb called the 5' RACE reads again in MiXCR, with one record for every CDR3 protein. Of 250,000 to 300,000 distinct CDR3 sequences listed, roughly 13% were seen once; the top ten hold about 0.51%. The CDR3 runs 16 residues. V lost 6 bases to trimming and J lost 3 bases; unmatched junction nucleotides: 10. The receptor was derived from a man aged 30 to 45 who received the YFV17D yellow fever vaccine. The source was CD4+ T cells sorted from PBMCs, collected 45 days after the yellow fever booster vaccination. The genes are TRBV12-3 or TRBV12-4 and TRBJ1-1, with 10 bases fitting TRBD1. The CDR3 protein is CASREPGQGTYTEAFF. CDR3 nucleotide sequence: TGTGCCAGCAGGGAACCGGGACAGGGGACATACACTGAAGCTTTCTTT.